This T cell receptor beta chain was profiled in a study of T cells expressing NK-cell markers (dated by TCRdb to the early 2020s). In the study overall: In sorted CD3+CD56+NKG2C+, CD3+CD56+NKG2C- and CD3+CD56-NKG2C+ T-cell subsets from several donors, TCR beta-chain repertoires were profiled. Randomly selected healthy volunteers, three men and five women, were used as the eight sequenced donors. Sequencing of the libraries produced 2 x 150 bp reads on Illumina HiSeq 2000/2500, MiSeq or NextSeq. Seven of the eight sequenced donors were HCMV-seropositive and one was HCMV-seronegative. Summary of the overall study and its limitations: Those dominant clonotypes were again the most abundant among CD3+CD56-NKG2C+ cells in a handful of donors, at roughly 28.3-60.1%. It remained unclear whether the expanded NKG2C-expressing T cell clones were specific for HCMV antigens. For six donors, the dominant CD3+CD56+NKG2C+ clonotypes were among the top 10 CD8+ clonotypes and accounted for 1.0-7.0% of CD8+ T cells.

Based on the germline V gene, the CDR1 and CDR2 sequences are SQVTM and ANQGSEA. The CDR3, cysteine through phenylalanine, is 12 amino acids long. The record lacks a DNA sequence. To determine HCMV serostatus, a commercial ELISA kit was used to detect HCMV-specific IgG in serum. Ficoll density gradient centrifugation was used to isolate peripheral blood mononuclear cells from blood. In the case of this clonotype: This clone's antigen is unknown.

Sequencer: Illumina HiSeq 2000. TCR beta cDNA libraries were prepared using 5'RACE template switching, which introduced a universal primer site and unique molecular identifiers. cDNA synthesis was primed from the TCR beta constant segment, followed by two successive PCR amplification steps. In the paper's pipeline: Reads were demultiplexed and grouped by UMI with MIGEC, and clonotypes were assembled and quantified with MiTCR. Only TCR cDNA sequences supported by at least two reads were kept to exclude erroneous sequences. The tcR package was used for downstream repertoire analysis, and clonotypes were matched across fractions by CDR3 nucleotide sequence plus V segment. VDJmatch was used to annotate antigen specificity against VDJdb, with one amino acid substitution in CDR3 allowed. Each CDR3 protein sequence appears as one entry after TCRdb reprocessed the reads, and no DNA is included. The V and J calls and clone size come from TCRdb's table, not from the authors' own analysis. This sample's listing comprises about 460,000 distinct CDR3 sequences. Over 1.3% of the sample lies in the top ten.

The sequenced sample consisted of blood T cells: a sorted CD56 or NKG2C T cell subset, CD4+ or CD8+ T cells, or bulk PBMC T cells (not recorded which). The chain is encoded by TRBV29-1 joined to TRBJ1-1; TCRdb returns TRBD1, unconfirmable since there is no DNA. The clonotype was recovered from a woman between 50 and 59 years old in good health. Donor details come from another sample of the same person, matched by shared clones. CDR3 loop: CSAPGQNTEAFF.